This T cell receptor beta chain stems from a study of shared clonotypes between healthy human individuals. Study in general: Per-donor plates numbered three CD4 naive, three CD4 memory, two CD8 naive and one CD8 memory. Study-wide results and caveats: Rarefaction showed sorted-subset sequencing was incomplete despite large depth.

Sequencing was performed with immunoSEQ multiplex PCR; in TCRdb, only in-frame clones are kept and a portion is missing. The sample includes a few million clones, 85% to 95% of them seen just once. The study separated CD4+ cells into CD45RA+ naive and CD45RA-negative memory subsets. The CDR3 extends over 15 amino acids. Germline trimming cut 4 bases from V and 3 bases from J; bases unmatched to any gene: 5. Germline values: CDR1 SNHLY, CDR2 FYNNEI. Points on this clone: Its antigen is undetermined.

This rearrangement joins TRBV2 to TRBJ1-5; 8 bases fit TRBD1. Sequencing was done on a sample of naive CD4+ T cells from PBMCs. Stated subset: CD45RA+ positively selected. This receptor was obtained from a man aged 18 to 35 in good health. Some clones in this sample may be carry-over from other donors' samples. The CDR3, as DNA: TGTGCCAGCAGTGTGGAGACAGGGGCCAATCAGCCCCAGCATTTT. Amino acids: CASSVETGANQPQHF.